The next 15 T cell receptor beta chains were all read from a single sample in a study of shared clonotypes between healthy human individuals. Sequenced by immunoSEQ multiplex PCR; TCRdb stores in-frame clones only, minus some. The sample yields about 2.3 million clones, 90% to 95% seen once. The sequenced sample was naive CD4+ T cells from PBMCs. Specified subset: CD45RA+ positively selected. These receptors were collected from a man between 18 and 29 years old in good health. Some clones in this sample may be carry-over from other donors' samples.

Details on this clone: The sample holds other DNA sequences that translate to the same CDR3. V usage is TRBV27 and J usage is TRBJ2-7, with D hard to call. V was clipped by 1 base and J by 2 bases, with 6 bases between them. In germline, CDR1 is MNHEY, CDR2 SMNVEV (reference sequence). The CDR3 covers 13 residues. CDR3 sequence (DNA): TGTGCCAGCAGTTTATTGGGCCCCTACGAGCAGTACTTC. Protein product: CASSLLGPYEQYF.

This clone was seen only once. V and J are TRBV29-1 and TRBJ1-2; the match to TRBD1 covers 9 bases. Germline lookup yields CDR1 SQVTM and CDR2 ANQGSEA. Losses at the gene ends were 1 base for V and 3 bases for J; bases not matched to a gene: 3. The CDR3 is made up of 14 amino acids. The CDR3 region is CSVEGTGVDYGYTF. The CDR3 nucleotides read TGCAGCGTTGAAGGGACAGGGGTTGACTATGGCTACACCTTC.

The chain is built from TRBV7-2 and TRBJ2-2, with 11 bases identical to TRBD2. Losses at the gene ends were 2 bases for V and 5 bases for J; bases not matched to a gene: 1. Germline loops: CDR1 SGHTA, CDR2 FQGNSA. This CDR3 is 15 amino acids long. CDR3 residues: CASSLTSGGTGELFF. CDR3 in DNA: TGTGCCAGCAGCTTAACTAGCGGGGGTACCGGGGAGCTGTTTTTT. Based on the CDR3 plus reference TRBV7-2 and TRBJ2-2, the full variable domain is GAGVSQSPSNKVTEKGKDVELRCDPISGHTALYWYRQSLGQGLEFLIYFQGNSAPDKSGLPSDRFSAERTGGSVSTLTIQRTQQEDSAVYLCASSLTSGGTGELFFGEGSRLTVL.

V usage is TRBV14 and J usage is TRBJ2-3, with 7 bases fitting TRBD2. CDR3 length: 17 residues. CDR1 and CDR2 (germline): SGHDN, FVKESK. V was pared by 4 bases and J by 2 bases, with 12 bases of the junction left unmatched. The CDR3 spells CASSLSWAGALTDTQYF. In nucleotides, the CDR3 is TGTGCCAGCAGCCTCTCCTGGGCGGGAGCACTCACAGATACGCAGTATTTT.

The V call is TRBV29-1, the J call TRBJ2-7; TRBD1 is a possible D gene (6 bases). V was cut by 4 bases and J by 2 bases, with 6 bases left in between. The CDR3 is 11 amino acids. Germline V CDR1 and CDR2: SQVTM, ANQGSEA. The CDR3 loop reads CSVGDTYEQYF. CDR3 DNA sequence: TGCAGCGTTGGGGACACCTACGAGCAGTACTTC.

On this clone: This CDR3 is also generated by other DNA sequences in the sample. This chain links TRBV5-1 with TRBJ2-3, with D possibly TRBD2 on 6 matching bases. Germline loops: CDR1 SGHRS, CDR2 YFSETQ. Trimming shortened V by 0 bases and J by 0 bases, and 11 bases separated the two germline ends. The CDR3 runs to 16 residues. As DNA, the CDR3 is TGCGCCAGCAGCTTGGCGGGGAGCGGGAGCACAGATACGCAGTATTTT. Its translation is CASSLAGSGSTDTQYF.

This chain uses TRBV29-1 with TRBJ1-2; D gene unclear. Trimming removed 2 bases from V and 2 bases from J, with 12 bases in between. The CDR3 loop spans 14 amino acids. In germline, CDR1 is SQVTM, CDR2 ANQGSEA. CDR3 DNA: TGCAGCGTTGAACAAAGTGGAGGCAACTATGGCTACACCTTC. It yields the protein CSVEQSGGNYGYTF.

The table lists this clone with a count of one. The gene calls are TRBV4-2 and TRBJ2-5, with D tentatively TRBD2 (6 bases). The CDR3 contains 15 residues. V was trimmed by 1 base and J by 8 bases, leaving 17 bases between them. Germline V gene sequence: CDR1 LGHNA, CDR2 YNFKEQ. Here the CDR3 reads CASSQVDGSHATQYF. The CDR3 coding sequence is TGTGCCAGCAGCCAAGTTGACGGGAGCCACGCAACCCAGTACTTC.

CDR3 sequence reads: CASSETDNEQFF. The CDR3 DNA follows: TGTGCCAGCAGCGAGACTGACAATGAGCAGTTCTTC. This chain joins TRBV9 and TRBJ2-1; D unresolved. Trimming left V 3 bases short and J 5 bases short, with 6 bases between. The CDR3 is made up of 12 amino acids. Germline CDR1 SGDLS, CDR2 YYNGEE. Together with reference TRBV9 and TRBJ2-1, the CDR3 gives the full variable domain: DSGVTQTPKHLITATGQRVTLRCSPRSGDLSVYWYQQSLDQGLQFLIQYYNGEERAKGNILERFSAQQFPDLHSELNLSSLELGDSALYFCASSETDNEQFFGPGTRLTVL.

DNA of the CDR3: TGTGCCAGCAGGGTCTTAGAAACTTCCTACGAGCAGTACTTC. This encodes CASRVLETSYEQYF. The chain is built from TRBV2 and TRBJ2-7; no clear D. Germline CDR1 reads SNHLY; CDR2 reads FYNNEI. CDR3 length: 14 amino acids. Trimming cost V 6 bases and J 1 base, with 13 bases left between them.

The chain employs TRBV7-8 and TRBJ1-1; 10 bases are shared with TRBD1. The germline V gene has CDR1 SGHVS and CDR2 FQNEAQ. The CDR3 sequence is 14 residues long. V trimming: 1 base; J trimming: 8 bases; junction bases outside the gene matches: 4. The CDR3 DNA reads as TGTGCCAGCAGCTTAGGACAGGGGGCAGCCGAAGCTTTCTTT. It translates to CASSLGQGAAEAFF.

The chain recombines TRBV4-2 with TRBJ2-7, with TRBD2 matching 10 bases. From germline, CDR1 is LGHNA and CDR2 YNFKEQ. V trimming: 4 bases; J trimming: 2 bases; junction bases outside the gene matches: 11. The length of the CDR3 is 17 residues. The CDR3 protein is CASSPSGELAGTYEQYF. The CDR3 bases are TGTGCCAGCAGCCCTTCCGGAGAACTAGCGGGAACCTACGAGCAGTACTTC.

The genes are TRBV9 and TRBJ2-7; 9 bases align to TRBD2. Germline loops: CDR1 SGDLS, CDR2 YYNGEE. V gave up 4 bases and J gave up 2 bases; unmatched junction bases: 7. The CDR3 has 15 amino acids. The CDR3 protein is CASSQQGLAPYEQYF. CDR3 nucleotides: TGTGCCAGCAGCCAGCAGGGACTAGCCCCCTACGAGCAGTACTTC.

Turning to this clone: Other DNA sequences in the sample encode the same CDR3. This chain connects TRBV9 to TRBJ2-2, with no clear D. Germline CDR1 and CDR2: SGDLS and YYNGEE. This CDR3 comprises 15 residues. The V end was cut by 0 bases, the J end by 1 base, with 7 bases between. The CDR3 reads CASSVGSGNTGELFF. The CDR3 coding sequence is TGTGCCAGCAGCGTAGGTTCAGGGAACACCGGGGAGCTGTTTTTT.

J is TRBJ2-7 and V is TRBV6-5; possibly TRBD1 or TRBD2 for D (6 bases each). The CDR3 sequence is 15 residues long. Trimming took 0 bases from V and 0 from J, leaving 9 bases between them. The V gene's germline CDR1 is MNHEY and CDR2 SVGAGI. CDR3 coding DNA: TGTGCCAGCAGTTACTCGGGGGGCTACTCCTACGAGCAGTACTTC. Translated: CASSYSGGYSYEQYF.